A single sample gave rise to the 21 T cell receptor beta chains below, sequenced in a study of blood T cell repertoires in COVID-19. Here immunoSEQ multiplex PCR was the method, and the copy in TCRdb shows in-frame clones only, minus some. The sample shows approximately 200,000 clones, roughly 86% of them seen only once. The sequenced sample was PBMCs or T cells enriched from blood (not recorded which). Receptors were obtained from a man younger than 30 with acute COVID-19.

In nucleotides, the CDR3 is TGTGCCAGCAGTTTACCGAGGACAGGGGCGAACTATGGCTACACCTTC. Amino acid sequence: CASSLPRTGANYGYTF. This sequence joins TRBV28 and TRBJ1-2; 9 bases match TRBD1. The ends lost 2 bases at V and 2 bases at J; junction bases unmatched: 6. There are 16 residues in the CDR3. The germline V gene encodes CDR1 MDHEN and CDR2 SYDVKM.

This rearrangement joins TRBV24-1 to TRBJ2-5; D is undetermined. This CDR3 spans 16 amino acids. Trimming stripped 4 bases from V and 2 bases from J, with 16 bases between. The germline CDR1 and CDR2 sequences are KGHDR and SFDVKD. The CDR3 DNA reads TGTGCCACCAGTGACGTAAAAACAGAGATTCAAGAGACCCAGTACTTC. This sequence encodes CATSDVKTEIQETQYF.

The CDR3 spells CASSQGDSGGPLDTQYF. The CDR3 bases are TGCGCCAGCAGCCAAGGTGACAGCGGGGGGCCCCTCGATACGCAGTATTTT. V is TRBV4-3 and J is TRBJ2-3; 9 bases map to TRBD2. V lost 1 base to trimming and J lost 6 bases; unmatched junction nucleotides: 11. The germline CDR1 and CDR2 sequences are LGHNA and YSLEER. The CDR3 covers 17 residues.

The chain couples TRBV9 to TRBJ2-6; a possible D gene is TRBD1 (6 bases). The germline CDR1 and CDR2 sequences are SGDLS and YYNGEE. Trimming took off 5 bases at V and 2 bases at J, with 14 bases between the two ends. The CDR3 sequence is 16 residues long. CDR3 amino acids: CASSFNQGPGANVLTF. DNA for the CDR3: TGTGCCAGCAGTTTTAATCAGGGGCCTGGGGCCAACGTCCTGACTTTC.

The chain is built from TRBV24-1 and TRBJ1-1, with 7 bases fitting TRBD1. The CDR3 consists of 15 residues. Germline loops: CDR1 KGHDR, CDR2 SFDVKD. V shed 5 bases and J 1 base; nucleotides not matched to a gene: 6. The CDR3 sequence: CATSGPGQRNTEAFF. CDR3 nucleotide sequence: TGTGCCACCAGTGGTCCGGGACAGCGGAACACTGAAGCTTTCTTT.

The rearrangement joins TRBV11-2 to TRBJ2-1, with D tentatively TRBD2 (6 bases). The CDR3 is 16 amino acids. The V gene lost 2 bases and the J gene lost 0 bases, with 11 bases spanning the gap. CDR1 and CDR2 (germline): SGHAT, FQNNGV. The CDR3 bases are TGTGCCAGCAGCTTAAGGCGGGGTAGCTCCTACAATGAGCAGTTCTTC. Protein: CASSLRRGSSYNEQFF.

This sequence joins TRBV28 and TRBJ1-1; 7 bases agree with TRBD1. Trimming at V came to 6 bases and at J to 5 bases, leaving 6 bases not matched to a gene. Germline assignment: CDR1 MDHEN and CDR2 SYDVKM. This CDR3 is built from 13 residues. CDR3 residues: CASRYSGGTEAFF. In DNA form, the CDR3 reads TGTGCCAGCAGATACTCAGGGGGGACTGAAGCTTTCTTT.

The chain combines TRBV6-5 with TRBJ2-1; TRBD2 matches 11 bases. CDR3 length equals 15 residues. Germline V CDR1 and CDR2: MNHEY, SVGAGI. The V segment lost 9 bases and the J segment 4 bases; nucleotides outside the gene matches: 8. The CDR3 region has the DNA TGTGCCAGTTGTTTAGCGGGAGGGAAATACAATGAGCAGTTCTTC. This gives the protein CASCLAGGKYNEQFF.

This clone was seen once. The V and J genes are TRBV6-1 and TRBJ2-7; D possibly corresponds to TRBD1 (6 bases). This CDR3 spans 16 amino acids. V shed 1 base and J shed 3 bases, with 16 bases lying between them. Germline assignment: CDR1 MNHNS and CDR2 SASEGT. The CDR3 DNA reads as TGTGCCAGCAGTGAAGAAGTAAGGGTACAGGGCTACGAGCAGTACTTC. Translating it yields CASSEEVRVQGYEQYF.

The chain carries TRBV4-1 and TRBJ2-1; D gene uncertain. The CDR3 consists of 16 residues. Germline lookup yields CDR1 MGHRA and CDR2 YSYEKL. Trimming took off 2 bases at V and 4 bases at J, with 15 bases between the two ends. In DNA form, the CDR3 reads TGCGCCAGCAGCCAAACCGGGTCTACCTCATACAATGAGCAGTTCTTC. Translated, it gives CASSQTGSTSYNEQFF.

The V call is TRBV27, the J call TRBJ2-3; D is undetermined. CDR1 MNHEY and CDR2 SMNVEV come from the germline V gene (reference sequence). The CDR3 loop spans 14 amino acids. V was pared by 2 bases and J by 0 bases, with 6 bases between. The CDR3 bases are TGTGCCAGCAGTTTAGTCACAAGCACAGATACGCAGTATTTT. It is translated as CASSLVTSTDTQYF.

The chain joins TRBV6-5 to TRBJ1-2; possibly TRBD1 for D (5 bases). The CDR3 is made up of 15 amino acids. Germline CDR1 is MNHEY and CDR2 is SVGAGI. Trimming pared 6 bases from V and 4 bases from J, leaving 18 bases between. Here the CDR3 DNA reads TGTGCCAGCAGCACGGCCTTGGGGCAGTTCTATGGCTACACCTTC. Its translation is CASSTALGQFYGYTF.

This sequence joins TRBV2 and TRBJ2-1, with 11 bases aligning to TRBD2. The CDR3 consists of 16 residues. Trimming at V came to 3 bases and at J to 8 bases, leaving 9 bases not matched to a gene. Germline V gives CDR1 SNHLY, CDR2 FYNNEI. This CDR3 reads CASSDPTSGMYYEQFF. CDR3 nucleotide sequence: TGTGCCAGCAGTGACCCGACTAGCGGGATGTACTATGAGCAGTTCTTC.

The chain combines TRBV28 with TRBJ1-4; tentative D call: TRBD1 (6 bases). Trimming left V 6 bases short and J 7 bases short, with 18 bases between. The CDR3 runs to 15 residues. Germline-derived CDR1 and CDR2 are MDHEN and SYDVKM. The CDR3 protein is CASSPYRVSFEKLFF. In nucleotides, the CDR3 is TGTGCCAGCAGCCCCTACAGGGTCAGTTTTGAAAAACTGTTTTTT.

The chain links TRBV5-1 to TRBJ1-3; 9 bases are shared with TRBD1. This CDR3 region has 15 residues. Looked up from germline, CDR1 is SGHRS and CDR2 is YFSETQ. V lost 3 bases, J lost 4 bases, and 5 bases stayed unmatched. CDR3 coding DNA: TGCGCCAGCAGCTCGACAGGGGGGAGCGGAAACACCATATATTTT. As protein: CASSSTGGSGNTIYF.

The chain joins TRBV12-5 to TRBJ2-5, with 8 bases fitting TRBD1. Germline V gene sequence: CDR1 LGHNT, CDR2 FRNRAP. J gave up 2 bases and V 5 bases, and 7 bases lay outside the gene matches. This CDR3 is built from 15 residues. CDR3 nucleotides: TGTGCTAGTGGTCTAGAGACAGGGGCGCAAGAGACCCAGTACTTC. It yields the protein CASGLETGAQETQYF.

The V and J genes are TRBV9 and TRBJ2-4; D is possibly TRBD1 (6 bases). The germline CDR1 and CDR2 sequences are SGDLS and YYNGEE. The CDR3 runs to 17 residues. Trimming removed 4 bases from V and 2 bases from J, with 19 bases in between. The CDR3 DNA reads as TGTGCCAGCAGCCCCTCGGGGCAGGGGTGGACCAAAAACATTCAGTACTTC. Translating gives CASSPSGQGWTKNIQYF.

CDR3 region: CASSLAPEGATEAFF. As DNA, the CDR3 is TGCGCCAGCAGCTTAGCCCCAGAGGGTGCCACTGAAGCTTTCTTT. The chain couples TRBV5-1 to TRBJ1-1; D ambiguous. The CDR3 totals 15 residues. Deletions cut 2 bases from V and 4 bases from J, with 15 bases between. The germline V gene encodes CDR1 SGHRS and CDR2 YFSETQ.

The V and J genes are TRBV7-2 and TRBJ1-3, with D tentatively TRBD1 (5 bases). This CDR3 has 14 amino acids. The V gene's germline CDR1 is SGHTA and CDR2 FQGNSA. V was cut by 6 bases and J by 4 bases, with 13 bases left in between. The CDR3 region is CASRPTGLGNTIYF. CDR3 nucleotide sequence: TGTGCCAGCAGACCAACAGGTTTAGGAAACACCATATATTTT.

The V gene is TRBV27, the J gene TRBJ2-7; the D gene is possibly TRBD2 (6 bases). V lost 6 bases and J lost 0, with 15 bases in between. Germline values: CDR1 MNHEY, CDR2 SMNVEV (reference sequence). CDR3 size: 15 residues. The CDR3 DNA follows: TGTGCCAGCAGCCCAGAGACTAGGAACTCCTACGAGCAGTACTTC. Its translation: CASSPETRNSYEQYF.

This clone was seen a single time. The rearrangement links TRBV9 to TRBJ2-1; 14 nucleotides line up with TRBD2. This CDR3 is 15 amino acids long. Germline V gives CDR1 SGDLS, CDR2 YYNGEE. The J segment lost 9 bases and the V segment lost 0 bases, leaving 2 bases of the junction unmatched. This CDR3 reads CASSVGLAGGVEQFF. CDR3 nucleotides: TGTGCCAGCAGCGTAGGACTAGCGGGAGGGGTTGAGCAGTTCTTC.